This TCR beta chain is drawn from a study of PD-L1 blockade in urothelial cancer. Study-wide context: Male patients with bladder-origin urothelial cancer numbered about nine tenths of the roughly 29. Analysis of the blood was performed 3 weeks (second dose) and 6 weeks after treatment start.

Data came from immunoSEQ multiplex PCR; TCRdb stores just in-frame clones and leaves some out. The data show tens of thousands of clones, with around 87% seen just once and about 10% held by the top ten. Sample time point: peripheral blood 6 weeks after treatment start. Urothelial carcinoma, locally advanced or metastatic, affected the patients. This clone appeared a single time. The sequence was collected from a man between 60 and 70 years old with urothelial cancer. Sequenced material: PBMCs, taken around atezolizumab (anti-PD-L1) treatment.

CDR3 amino acids: CASSLGRQGYEQYF. CDR3 bases: TGTGCCAGCAGCTTAGGGAGACAGGGCTACGAGCAGTACTTC. The chain recombines TRBV7-2 with TRBJ2-7; TRBD1 agrees at 7 bases. Germline-derived CDR1 and CDR2 are SGHTA and FQGNSA. V lost 1 base to trimming and J lost 3 bases; unmatched junction nucleotides: 3. The CDR3 totals 14 residues.